This is a list of T cell receptor beta chains from one sample in a study of OX40 agonist ivuxolimab in advanced cancers. Repertoires were generated with immunoSEQ multiplex PCR, while TCRdb's copy carries only in-frame clones and drops some. The data hold 13,000 to 15,000 clones, with over 75% observed a single time. The sequences come from CD4+ or CD8+ T cells sorted from blood, collected in a trial of the OX40 agonist ivuxolimab. The receptors shown here come from an adult with an advanced solid tumor such as melanoma, head and neck, liver or kidney cancer. CDR3s include the opening cysteine and the closing phenylalanine or tryptophan. Fields, in order: D gene, clone size, J gene, V gene, CDR3 DNA, CDR3 protein. D genes are given only for firm matches. Clone size is shown for a subset of rows, as once, few, many or a class of expanded clone.

>NA|NA|TRBJ1-2|TRBV29-1
TGCAGCGTTGAAGATCAGCAGGACTATGGCTACACCTTC
CSVEDQQDYGYTF
>TRBD2|NA|TRBJ2-7|TRBV29-1
TGCAGCGTTGGACTAGCGGGAGGGAACGAGCAGTACTTC
CSVGLAGGNEQYF
>NA|medium-sized|TRBJ2-2|TRBV29-1
TGCAGCGTTGCGGGCTTTGCGGGTAGGGAAGAGACCGGGGAGCTGTTTTTT
CSVAGFAGREETGELFF
>TRBD1|NA|TRBJ2-5|TRBV2
TGTGCCAGCAGTGTTACAGGGGGCCAAGAGACCCAGTACTTC
CASSVTGGQETQYF
>NA|NA|TRBJ2-7|TRBV9
TGTGCCAGCAGCGTTAGTCTAGGCGAGCAGTACTTC
CASSVSLGEQYF
>TRBD2|NA|TRBJ2-3|TRBV9
TGTGCCAGCAGCGTAGGGGGACTAGCGGGAGGATGGCCAGATACGCAGTATTTT
CASSVGGLAGGWPDTQYF
>TRBD2|NA|TRBJ2-3|TRBV6-5
TGTGCCAGCAGTTATGCGGGGGACGGGGCAGATACGCAGTATTTT
CASSYAGDGADTQYF
>NA|once|TRBJ1-4|TRBV19
TGTGCCAGTAAAACTCTCTCTAATGAAAAACTGTTTTTT
CASKTLSNEKLFF
>TRBD2|NA|TRBJ2-3|TRBV7-6
TGTGCCAGCAGCTTGGACACAGAGAGCGGGAGTGATACGCAGTATTTT
CASSLDTESGSDTQYF
>TRBD2|NA|TRBJ2-7|TRBV5-6
TGTGCCAGCAGCCCCGGACTAGCGGCCTACGAGCAGTACTTC
CASSPGLAAYEQYF
>TRBD1|NA|TRBJ2-7|TRBV2
TGTGCCAGCAGTGAGGGACAGGGAAGGACCTACGAGCAGTACTTC
CASSEGQGRTYEQYF
>NA|NA|TRBJ2-5|TRBV27
TGTGCCAGCAGTCCCCGGACAGAAGAGACCCAGTACTTC
CASSPRTEETQYF
>NA|NA|TRBJ1-5|TRBV29-1
TGCAGCGTTGTCAGGGGCGAAGGTCAGCCCCAGCATTTT
CSVVRGEGQPQHF
>TRBD1|NA|TRBJ2-7|TRBV6-6
TGTGCCAGCAGTCGGGACAGAGGGGGAATCAGTGGCGAGCAGTACTTC
CASSRDRGGISGEQYF
>TRBD1|NA|TRBJ1-4|TRBV9
TGTGCCAGCAGCCCGTGGGGAGACAGGGCCAGGGATGAAAAACTGTTTTTT
CASSPWGDRARDEKLFF
>TRBD1|NA|TRBJ2-3|TRBV27
TGTGCCAGCAGATCGACAGGGAGCGCAGATACGCAGTATTTT
CASRSTGSADTQYF
>NA|NA|TRBJ2-3|TRBV4-1
TGCGCCAGCAGCCAAAGTTTTTTGACTGGTTCTAGCACAGATACGCAGTATTTT
CASSQSFLTGSSTDTQYF
>NA|NA|TRBJ2-1|TRBV7-9
TGTGCCAGCACCCTCCCACTAGTTTCGTTCTATGAGCAGTTCTTC
CASTLPLVSFYEQFF
>TRBD1|once|TRBJ2-7|TRBV29-1
TGCAGCGTTTGGGGACAGGGGGCTCACGAGCAGTACTTC
CSVWGQGAHEQYF
>TRBD1|NA|TRBJ2-1|TRBV27
TGTGCCAGCAGTTTAGGACAGGGTCTAGGCAATGAGCAGTTCTTC
CASSLGQGLGNEQFF
>TRBD2|medium-sized|TRBJ2-7|TRBV5-1
TGCGCCAGCAGCTTGGATAGCGGGAATTCCTACGAGCAGTACTTC
CASSLDSGNSYEQYF
>NA|NA|TRBJ2-1|TRBV9
TGTGCCAGCAGCGTAGAGGGGGAAAGCTCCTACAATGAGCAGTTCTTC
CASSVEGESSYNEQFF
>NA|few|TRBJ2-7|TRBV9
TGTGCCAGCAGCGTAGGGGGTGGAAACGAGCAGTACTTC
CASSVGGGNEQYF
>NA|NA|TRBJ1-2|TRBV6-6
TGTGCCAGCAGCTCGGGGGCGCGTGGTGGCTACACCTTC
CASSSGARGGYTF
>TRBD2|few|TRBJ2-1|TRBV2
TGTGCCAGCTTTAAGGTAGCGGGAGGTGGCTCCAATGAGCAGTTCTTC
CASFKVAGGGSNEQFF
>NA|NA|TRBJ2-2|TRBV10-1
TGCGCCAGCGGGACTTCAAACACCGGGGAGCTGTTTTTT
CASGTSNTGELFF
>TRBD1|NA|TRBJ2-5|TRBV28
TGTGCCAGCAGTCCACTGGGACAGGGGACGGAGACCCAGTACTTC
CASSPLGQGTETQYF
>NA|NA|TRBJ2-4|TRBV4-1
TGCGCCAGCAGTCTAGCAGGGGCGGCCAAAAACATTCAGTACTTC
CASSLAGAAKNIQYF